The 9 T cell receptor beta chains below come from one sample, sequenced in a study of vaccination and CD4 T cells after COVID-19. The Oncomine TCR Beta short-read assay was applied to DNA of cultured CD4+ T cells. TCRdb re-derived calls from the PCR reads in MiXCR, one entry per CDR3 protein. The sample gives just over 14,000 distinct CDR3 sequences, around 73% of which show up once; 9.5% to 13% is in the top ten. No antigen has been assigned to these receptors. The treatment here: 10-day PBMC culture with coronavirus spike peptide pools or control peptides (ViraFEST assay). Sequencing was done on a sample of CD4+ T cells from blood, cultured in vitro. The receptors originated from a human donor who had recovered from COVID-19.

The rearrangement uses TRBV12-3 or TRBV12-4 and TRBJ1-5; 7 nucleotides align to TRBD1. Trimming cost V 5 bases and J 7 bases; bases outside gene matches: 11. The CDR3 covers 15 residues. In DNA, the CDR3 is TGTGCCAGCAGTGAGCAGACAGGGCCCGACCAGCCCCAGCATTTT. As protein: CASSEQTGPDQPQHF.

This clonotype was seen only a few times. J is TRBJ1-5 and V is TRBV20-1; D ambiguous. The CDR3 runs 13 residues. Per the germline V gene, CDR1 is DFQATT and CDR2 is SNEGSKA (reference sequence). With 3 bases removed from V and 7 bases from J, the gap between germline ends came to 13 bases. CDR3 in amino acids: CSASGVSFQPQHF. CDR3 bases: TGCAGTGCTAGTGGTGTCAGTTTCCAGCCCCAGCATTTT.

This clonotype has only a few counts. The CDR3 spells CSAPRPGQTGSSYNSPLHF. CDR3 nucleotides: TGCAGTGCTCCCCGCCCGGGCCAAACGGGGAGTTCCTATAATTCACCCCTCCACTTT. The gene calls are TRBV20-1 and TRBJ1-6; D gene ambiguous. Germline V gives CDR1 DFQATT, CDR2 SNEGSKA (reference sequence). This CDR3 contains 19 residues. Trimming took 5 bases from V and 1 from J, leaving 24 bases between them.

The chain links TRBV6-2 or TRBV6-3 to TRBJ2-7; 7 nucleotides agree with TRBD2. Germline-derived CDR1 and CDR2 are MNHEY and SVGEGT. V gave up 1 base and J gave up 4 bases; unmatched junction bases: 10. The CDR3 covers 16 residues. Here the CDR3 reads CASSYYPGRTRYEQYF. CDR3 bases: TGTGCCAGCAGTTACTATCCCGGGAGGACACGGTACGAGCAGTACTTC.

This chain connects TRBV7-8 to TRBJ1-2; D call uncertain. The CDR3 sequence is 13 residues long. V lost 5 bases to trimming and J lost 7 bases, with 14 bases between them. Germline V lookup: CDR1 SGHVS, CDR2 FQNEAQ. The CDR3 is CASSRKGGSGYTF. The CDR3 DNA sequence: TGTGCCAGCAGCCGAAAGGGAGGGTCTGGCTACACCTTC.

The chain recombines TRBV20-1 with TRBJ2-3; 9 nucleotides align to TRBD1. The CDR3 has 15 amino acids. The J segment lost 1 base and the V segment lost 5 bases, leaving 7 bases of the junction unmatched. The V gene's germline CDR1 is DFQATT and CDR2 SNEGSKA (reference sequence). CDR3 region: CSAEDRDRGTDTQYF. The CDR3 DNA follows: TGCAGTGCTGAAGACCGGGACAGGGGCACAGATACGCAGTATTTT.

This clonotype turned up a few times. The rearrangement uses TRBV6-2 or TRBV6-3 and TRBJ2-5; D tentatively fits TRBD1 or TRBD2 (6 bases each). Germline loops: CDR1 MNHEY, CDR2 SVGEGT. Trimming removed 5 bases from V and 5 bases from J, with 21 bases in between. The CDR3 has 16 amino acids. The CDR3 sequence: CASSQAAGEVEETQYF. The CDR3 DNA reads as TGTGCCAGCAGTCAAGCCGCAGGGGAGGTTGAGGAGACCCAGTACTTC.

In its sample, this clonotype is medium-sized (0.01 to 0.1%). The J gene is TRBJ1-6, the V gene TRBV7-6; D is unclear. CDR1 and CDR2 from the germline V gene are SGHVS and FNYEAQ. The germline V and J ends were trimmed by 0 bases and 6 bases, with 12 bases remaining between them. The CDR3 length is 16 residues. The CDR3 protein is CASSLARGLLNSPLHF. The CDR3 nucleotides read TGTGCCAGCAGCTTAGCGAGAGGGCTCCTTAATTCACCCCTCCACTTT. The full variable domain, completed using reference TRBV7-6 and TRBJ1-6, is GAGVSQSPRYKVTKRGQDVALRCDPISGHVSLYWYRQALGQGPEFLTYFNYEAQQDKSGLPNDRFSAERPEGSISTLTIQRTEQRDSAMYRCASSLARGLLNSPLHFGNGTRLTVT.

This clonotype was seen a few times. The DNA of the CDR3 is TGTGCCAGCAGTTTATTCGGAGCAGGGAAGGCTGGCTACACCTTC. Encoded protein: CASSLFGAGKAGYTF. V gene TRBV27 combines with J gene TRBJ1-2; maybe TRBD1 (5 bases). This CDR3 region has 15 residues. Trimming pared 1 base from V and 7 bases from J, leaving 16 bases between. Germline assignment: CDR1 MNHEY and CDR2 SMNVEV (reference sequence).